This TCR beta chain was observed in a study of blood T cells in healthy people across ages (dated by TCRdb to between 2015 and 2016). Context from the whole study: In model experiments, template switching captured about one uniquely barcoded TCR beta cDNA molecule for every two T cells. The study measured age-related changes in TCR beta repertoire diversity using deep sequencing normalized with unique cDNA molecular identifiers. The donors were split into four age groups: young (average 16 years), middle-aged (39), aged (about 56) and long-lived (approximately 89). Donors of different ages were randomly distributed across sequencing lanes to avoid experimental bias. Two additional independent replicas of 1 million unique cDNA reads from the same blood draw were analyzed for two donors (one aged 18 to 30 and one aged 80 or older). Results the study describes overall, beyond this receptor: Observed TCR beta diversity correlated strongly with the percentage of naive T cells measured by flow cytometry. Conclusive comparison of naive and antigen-experienced compartments was prevented by the profiling of bulk unsorted PBMCs. As age increased, observed TCR beta diversity per million T cells dropped in a roughly linear way, and a significant reduction was already evident by age about 40. Total diversity estimates from one million sequenced T cells were considered lower bounds and underestimates. The long-lived group showed more naive CD4+ T cells, fewer expanded clones and increased TCR diversity than the aged group, suggesting age selection. The CMV infection status of donors was not known, potentially confounding age-related changes in expanded clonotypes.

In the germline V gene, CDR1 corresponds to LGHNA and CDR2 to YNFKEQ. Trimming at the junction amounts to 2 bases on V and 2 bases on J, and the germline ends lie 12 bases apart. Measured from the cysteine to the phenylalanine, the CDR3 is 15 residues long. The entry retains the CDR3 DNA only, 45 bases that are in frame from base 1. Systemically healthy Caucasian individuals from Russia, 35 to 50 in total and aged roughly 6 to 95 years, were included as donors. Approximately 11 milliliters of peripheral blood were drawn from each donor into EDTA-treated Vacutainer tubes. Ficoll-Paque density-gradient centrifugation was used to isolate PBMCs, with at least 6.5 million per sample. Total RNA was extracted from PBMCs with Trizol reagent, with at least 6 micrograms obtained per sample. The percentages of naive CD45RAhigh/CD27high T cells were determined by flow cytometry on a PBMC aliquot from every donor.

On this clonotype itself: Its antigen is still unknown. No base qualities exist here, and no much larger clone lies one base off it.

The library was built by means of 5' RACE. Sequencing took place on an Illumina HiSeq 2500. The second PCR ran for roughly 7 to 11 cycles and used a J-beta primer mix along with a sample-barcoded 5' primer. Each TCR beta cDNA molecule received a unique molecular identifier from a template-switch 5' adaptor carrying 12 random nucleotides. Each sample yielded at least 2.5 million CDR3-containing paired-end reads. The Mint cDNA synthesis kit, primed by a TRBC-specific oligonucleotide, was used to synthesize first-strand cDNA from all RNA. Following uracil-DNA glycosylase treatment, a first 18-cycle PCR with universal primers M1SS and BC2_uni_R was performed on all cDNA. For the original study's pipeline: For normalization, 1 million high-quality reads were randomly selected from each sample, with every read carrying a distinct molecular identifier. Reads sharing molecular identifiers were discarded rather than binned into consensus sequences. MiTCR, set to a Q25 quality threshold and the strictest error-elimination algorithm, was used for CDR3 identification, clonotype clustering and error correction. A nonparametric unseen species model with Euler transformation was used to estimate lower-bound total TCR beta diversity. The public reads were reprocessed in TCRdb via fastp at Q25 and MiXCR, keeping in-frame beta chains. Under each unique CDR3 protein, matching rows form one entry showing the most common genes and DNA. V and J calls and clone size were set by TCRdb, not the authors. Within this sample are 720,000 or so distinct CDR3 sequences, with around 38% of them counted one time only. The ten largest make up roughly 30% of the sample.

What was sequenced was blood. This clonotype was sampled from a man older than 75 in good health. Here the chain combines TRBV4-2 and TRBJ1-1; the D segment cannot be called with confidence. The nucleotide sequence is TGTGCCAGCAGCCAAAGGGCGGAGGTAAACACTGAAGCTTTCTTT. It specifies CASSQRAEVNTEAFF.